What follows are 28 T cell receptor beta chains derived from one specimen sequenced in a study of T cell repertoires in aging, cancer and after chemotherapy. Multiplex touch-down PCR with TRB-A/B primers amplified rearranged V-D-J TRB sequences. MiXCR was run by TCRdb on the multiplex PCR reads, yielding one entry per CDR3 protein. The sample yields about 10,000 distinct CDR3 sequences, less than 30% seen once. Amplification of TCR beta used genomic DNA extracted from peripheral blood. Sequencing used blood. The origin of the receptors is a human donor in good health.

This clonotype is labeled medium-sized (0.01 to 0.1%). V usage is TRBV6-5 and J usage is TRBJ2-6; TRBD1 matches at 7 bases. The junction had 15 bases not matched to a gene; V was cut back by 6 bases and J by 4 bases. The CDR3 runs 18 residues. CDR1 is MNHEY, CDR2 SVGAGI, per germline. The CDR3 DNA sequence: TGTGCCAGCAGCCCACTTATTGACAGGGTAGCAGGGGCCAACGTCCTGACTTTC. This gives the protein CASSPLIDRVAGANVLTF.

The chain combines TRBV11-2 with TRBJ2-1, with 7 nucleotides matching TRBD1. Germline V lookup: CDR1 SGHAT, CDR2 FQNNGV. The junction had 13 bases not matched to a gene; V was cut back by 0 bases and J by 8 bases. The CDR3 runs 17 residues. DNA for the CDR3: TGTGCCAGCAGCTTAGATAGGAAGGGCAGGGGGATACATGAGCAGTTCTTC. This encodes CASSLDRKGRGIHEQFF.

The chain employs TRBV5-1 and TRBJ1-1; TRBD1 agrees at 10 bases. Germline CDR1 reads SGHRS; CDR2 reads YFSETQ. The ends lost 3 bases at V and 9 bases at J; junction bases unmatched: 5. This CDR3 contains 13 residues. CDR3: CASSSGQGLKAFF. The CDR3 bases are TGCGCCAGCAGCTCGGGACAGGGGTTGAAAGCTTTCTTT.

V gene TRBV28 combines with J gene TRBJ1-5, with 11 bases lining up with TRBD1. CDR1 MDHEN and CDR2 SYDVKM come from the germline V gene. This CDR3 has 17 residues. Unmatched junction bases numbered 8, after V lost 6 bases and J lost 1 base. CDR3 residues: CASRPWTGGASNQPQHF. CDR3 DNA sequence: TGTGCCAGCAGACCTTGGACAGGGGGCGCGAGCAATCAGCCCCAGCATTTT.

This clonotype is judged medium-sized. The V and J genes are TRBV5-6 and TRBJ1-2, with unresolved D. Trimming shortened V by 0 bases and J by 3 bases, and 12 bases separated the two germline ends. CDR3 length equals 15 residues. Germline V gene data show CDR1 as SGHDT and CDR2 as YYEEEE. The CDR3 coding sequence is TGTGCCAGCAGCTTGGAAGTGACGGCGTACTATGGCTACACCTTC. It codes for CASSLEVTAYYGYTF. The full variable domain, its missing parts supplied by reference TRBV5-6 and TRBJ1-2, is DAGVTQSPTHLIKTRGQQVTLRCSPKSGHDTVSWYQQALGQGPQFIFQYYEEEERQRGNFPDRFSGHQFPNYSSELNVNALLLGDSALYLCASSLEVTAYYGYTFGSGTRLTVV.

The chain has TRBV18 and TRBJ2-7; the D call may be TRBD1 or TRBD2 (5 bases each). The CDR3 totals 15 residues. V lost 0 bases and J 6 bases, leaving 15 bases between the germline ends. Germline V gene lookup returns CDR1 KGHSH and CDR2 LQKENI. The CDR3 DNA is TGTGCCAGCTCACCACCCGGGACGATATCCCTCGAGCAGTACTTC. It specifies CASSPPGTISLEQYF.

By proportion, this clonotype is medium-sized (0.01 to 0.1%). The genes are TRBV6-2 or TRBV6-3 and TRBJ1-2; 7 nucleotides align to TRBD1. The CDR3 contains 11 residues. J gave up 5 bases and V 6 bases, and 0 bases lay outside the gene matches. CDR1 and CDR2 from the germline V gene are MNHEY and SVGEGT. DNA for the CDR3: TGTGCCAGCAGGACAGGGTATGGCTACACCTTC. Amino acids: CASRTGYGYTF.

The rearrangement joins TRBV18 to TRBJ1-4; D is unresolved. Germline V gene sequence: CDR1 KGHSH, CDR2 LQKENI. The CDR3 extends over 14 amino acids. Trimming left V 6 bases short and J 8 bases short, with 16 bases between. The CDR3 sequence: CASSLDPGGEKLFF. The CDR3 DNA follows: TGTGCCAGCTCTCTGGACCCAGGAGGGGAAAAACTGTTTTTT.

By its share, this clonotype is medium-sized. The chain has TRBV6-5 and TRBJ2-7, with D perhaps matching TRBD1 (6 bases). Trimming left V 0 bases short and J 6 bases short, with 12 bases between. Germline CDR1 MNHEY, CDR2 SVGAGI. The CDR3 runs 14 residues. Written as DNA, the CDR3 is TGTGCCAGCAGTTACTCAGGGGGTCCCGGCGAGCAGTACTTC. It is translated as CASSYSGGPGEQYF.

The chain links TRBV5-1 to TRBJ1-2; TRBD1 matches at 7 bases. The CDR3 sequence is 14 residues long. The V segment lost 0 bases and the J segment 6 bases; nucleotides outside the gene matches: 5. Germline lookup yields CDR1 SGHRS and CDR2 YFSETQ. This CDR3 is CASSLAEGADGYTF. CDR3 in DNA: TGCGCCAGCAGCTTGGCCGAGGGGGCGGATGGCTACACCTTC.

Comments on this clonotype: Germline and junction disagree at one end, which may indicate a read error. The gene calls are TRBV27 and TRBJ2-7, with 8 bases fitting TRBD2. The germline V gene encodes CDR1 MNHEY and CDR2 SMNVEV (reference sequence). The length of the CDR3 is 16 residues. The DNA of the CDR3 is TGTGGCAGCAGTTTTGGTCCGAGCGGGAGTCTCAACGAGCAGTACTTC. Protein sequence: CGSSFGPSGSLNEQYF.

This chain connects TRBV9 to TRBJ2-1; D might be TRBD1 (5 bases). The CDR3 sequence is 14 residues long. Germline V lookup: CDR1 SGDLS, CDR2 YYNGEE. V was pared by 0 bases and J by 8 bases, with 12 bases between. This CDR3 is CASSVEGRSDEQFF. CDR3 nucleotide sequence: TGTGCCAGCAGCGTAGAGGGGCGGTCCGATGAGCAGTTCTTC.

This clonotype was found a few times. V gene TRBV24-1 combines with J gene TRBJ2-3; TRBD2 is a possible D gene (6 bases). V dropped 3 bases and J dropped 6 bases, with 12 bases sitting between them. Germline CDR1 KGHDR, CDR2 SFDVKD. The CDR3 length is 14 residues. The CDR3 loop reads CATSDIGSSDTQYF. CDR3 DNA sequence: TGTGCCACCAGTGATATCGGGAGTTCTGATACGCAGTATTTT.

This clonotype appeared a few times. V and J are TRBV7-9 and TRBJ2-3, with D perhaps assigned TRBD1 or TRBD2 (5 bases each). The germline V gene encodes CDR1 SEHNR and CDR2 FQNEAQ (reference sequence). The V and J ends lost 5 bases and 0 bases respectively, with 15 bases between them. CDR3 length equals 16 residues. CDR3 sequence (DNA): TGTGCCAGCAGCGCCCTGGGGCGGGTCAGCACAGATACGCAGTATTTT. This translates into CASSALGRVSTDTQYF.

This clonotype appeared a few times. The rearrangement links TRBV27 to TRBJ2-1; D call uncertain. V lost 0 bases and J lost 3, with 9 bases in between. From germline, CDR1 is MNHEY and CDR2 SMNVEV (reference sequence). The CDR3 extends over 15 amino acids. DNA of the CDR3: TGTGCCAGCAGTTTATCTAAAGGGTTCTACAATGAGCAGTTCTTC. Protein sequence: CASSLSKGFYNEQFF.

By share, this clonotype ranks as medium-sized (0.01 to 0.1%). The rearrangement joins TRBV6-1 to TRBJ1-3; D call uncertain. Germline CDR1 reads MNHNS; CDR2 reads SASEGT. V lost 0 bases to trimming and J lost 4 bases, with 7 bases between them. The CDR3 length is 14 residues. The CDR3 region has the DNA TGTGCCAGCAGTGAAGCAGGGAACGGAAACACCATATATTTT. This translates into CASSEAGNGNTIYF.

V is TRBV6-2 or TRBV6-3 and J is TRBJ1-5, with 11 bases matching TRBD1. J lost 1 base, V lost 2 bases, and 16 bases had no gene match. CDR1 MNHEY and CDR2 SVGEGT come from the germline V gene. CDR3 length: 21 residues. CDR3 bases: TGTGCCAGCAGTTACCCGACCCCGGGACAGGGGGACCTGACAAGCAATCAGCCCCAGCATTTT. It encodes CASSYPTPGQGDLTSNQPQHF.

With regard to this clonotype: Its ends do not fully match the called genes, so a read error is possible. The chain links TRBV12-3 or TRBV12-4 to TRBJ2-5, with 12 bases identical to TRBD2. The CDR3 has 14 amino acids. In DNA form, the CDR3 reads TGTGCCAGCAGTCTAGCGGGAGGGCCGGATGAGCAGTACTTC. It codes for CASSLAGGPDEQYF.

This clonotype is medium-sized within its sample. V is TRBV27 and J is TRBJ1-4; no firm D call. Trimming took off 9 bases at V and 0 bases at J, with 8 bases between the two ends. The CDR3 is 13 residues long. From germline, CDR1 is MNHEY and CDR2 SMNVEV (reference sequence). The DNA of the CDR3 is TGTGCCAGTGGAGTTACAACTAATGAAAAACTGTTTTTT. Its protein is CASGVTTNEKLFF. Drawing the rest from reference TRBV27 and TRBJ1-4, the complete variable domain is EAQVTQNPRYLITVTGKKLTVTCSQNMNHEYMSWYRQDPGLGLRQIYYSMNVEVTDKGDVPEGYKVSRKEKRNFPLILESPSPNQTSLYFCASGVTTNEKLFFGSGTQLSVL.

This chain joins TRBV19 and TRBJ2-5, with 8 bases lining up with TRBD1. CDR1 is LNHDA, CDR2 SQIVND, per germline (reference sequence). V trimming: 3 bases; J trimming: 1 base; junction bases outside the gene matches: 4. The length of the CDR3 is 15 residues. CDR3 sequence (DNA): TGTGCCAGTAGTATTGGGACAGGCTCCCAAGAGACCCAGTACTTC. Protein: CASSIGTGSQETQYF.

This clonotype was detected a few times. The CDR3 region is CASSFGRERYEQYF. The DNA of the CDR3 is TGTGCCAGCAGTTTTGGTCGGGAGAGGTACGAGCAGTACTTC. The chain couples TRBV27 to TRBJ2-7, with a weak D call TRBD2 (6 bases). Looked up from germline, CDR1 is MNHEY and CDR2 is SMNVEV (reference sequence). Deletions cut 3 bases from V and 4 bases from J, with 13 bases between. This CDR3 has 14 amino acids.

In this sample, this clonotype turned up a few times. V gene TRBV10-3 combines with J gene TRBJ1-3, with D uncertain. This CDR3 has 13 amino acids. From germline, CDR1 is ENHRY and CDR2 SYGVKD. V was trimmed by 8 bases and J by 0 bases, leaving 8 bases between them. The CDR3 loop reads CAIRPYSGNTIYF. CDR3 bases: TGTGCCATCCGACCATACTCTGGAAACACCATATATTTT.

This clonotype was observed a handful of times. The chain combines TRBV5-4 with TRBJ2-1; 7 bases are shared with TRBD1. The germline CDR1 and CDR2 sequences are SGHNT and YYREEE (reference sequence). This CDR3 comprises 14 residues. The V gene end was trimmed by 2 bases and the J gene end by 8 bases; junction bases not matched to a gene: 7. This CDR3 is CASSFEQGVDEQFF. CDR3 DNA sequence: TGTGCCAGCAGCTTTGAGCAGGGGGTCGATGAGCAGTTCTTC.

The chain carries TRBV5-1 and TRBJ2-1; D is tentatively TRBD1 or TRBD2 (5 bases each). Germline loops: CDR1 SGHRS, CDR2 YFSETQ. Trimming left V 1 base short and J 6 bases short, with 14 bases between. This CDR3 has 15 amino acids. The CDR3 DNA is TGCGCCAGCAGCTTGAGGGACGACCTAAGCAATGAGCAGTTCTTC. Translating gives CASSLRDDLSNEQFF.

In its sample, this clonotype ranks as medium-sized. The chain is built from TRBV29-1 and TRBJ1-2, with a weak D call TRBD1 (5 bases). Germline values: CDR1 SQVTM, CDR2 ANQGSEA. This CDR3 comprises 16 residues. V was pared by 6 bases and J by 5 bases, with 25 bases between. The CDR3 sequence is CSVRDEWMGGGYGYTF. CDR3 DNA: TGCAGCGTCCGCGACGAATGGATGGGGGGGGGGTATGGCTACACCTTC.

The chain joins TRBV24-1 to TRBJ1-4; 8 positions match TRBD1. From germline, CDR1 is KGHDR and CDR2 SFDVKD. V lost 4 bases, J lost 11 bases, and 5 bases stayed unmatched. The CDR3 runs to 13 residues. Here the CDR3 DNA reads TGTGCCACCAGTGACCCAAGGACAGGGAAACTGTTTTTT. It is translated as CATSDPRTGKLFF.

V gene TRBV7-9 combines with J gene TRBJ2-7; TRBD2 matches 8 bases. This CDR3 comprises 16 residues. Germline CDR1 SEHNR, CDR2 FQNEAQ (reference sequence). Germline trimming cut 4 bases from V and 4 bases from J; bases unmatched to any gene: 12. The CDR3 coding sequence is TGTGCCAGCAGCTGGGCGGAAGGGCGGGAGGCATACGAGCAGTACTTC. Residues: CASSWAEGREAYEQYF.

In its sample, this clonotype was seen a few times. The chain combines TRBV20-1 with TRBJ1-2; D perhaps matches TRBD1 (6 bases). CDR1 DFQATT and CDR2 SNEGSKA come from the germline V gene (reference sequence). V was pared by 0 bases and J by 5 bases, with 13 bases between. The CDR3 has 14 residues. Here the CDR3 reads CSARELRTVYGYTF. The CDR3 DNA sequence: TGCAGTGCTAGAGAACTCCGGACAGTTTATGGCTACACCTTC.